Included here is one T cell receptor beta chain sequence, with context. This sample is drawn from a study of T cells after yellow fever vaccination. The CDR3 has 14 amino acids. Trimming shortened V by 3 bases and J by 8 bases, and 14 bases separated the two germline ends. Germline V gives CDR1 MNHEY, CDR2 SVGEGT. Generation of TCR cDNA used 5'RACE template switching (which added a universal primer site and UMIs). TCRdb called the 5' RACE reads again in MiXCR, with one record for every CDR3 protein. The sample includes just under 600,000 distinct CDR3 sequences, less than 15% of them seen just once. The material sequenced was PBMCs, taken on the day of the yellow fever booster vaccination. This chain links TRBV6-2 or TRBV6-3 with TRBJ2-1; D assignment may be TRBD1 or TRBD2 (6 bases each). This sequence was found in a man younger than 40 who received the YFV17D yellow fever vaccine. CDR3 residues: CASSYSTRGDEQFF. DNA of the CDR3: TGTGCCAGCAGTTATTCAACTAGGGGGGATGAGCAGTTCTTC.